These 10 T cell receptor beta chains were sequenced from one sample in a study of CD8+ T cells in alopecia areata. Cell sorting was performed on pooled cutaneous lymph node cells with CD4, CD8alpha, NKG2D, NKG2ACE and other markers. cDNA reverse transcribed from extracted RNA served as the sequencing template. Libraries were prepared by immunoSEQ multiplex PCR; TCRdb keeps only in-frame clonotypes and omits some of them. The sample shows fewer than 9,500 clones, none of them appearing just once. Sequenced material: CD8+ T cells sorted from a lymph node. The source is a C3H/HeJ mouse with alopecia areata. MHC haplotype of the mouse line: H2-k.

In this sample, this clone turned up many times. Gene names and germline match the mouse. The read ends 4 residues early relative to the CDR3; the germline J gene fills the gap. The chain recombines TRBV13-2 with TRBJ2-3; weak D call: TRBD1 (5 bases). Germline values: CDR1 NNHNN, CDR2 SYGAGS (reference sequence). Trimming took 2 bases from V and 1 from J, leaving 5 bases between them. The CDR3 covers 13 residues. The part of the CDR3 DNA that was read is TGTGCCAGCGGTGACAGGGGTGCAGAA. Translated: CASGDRGAE. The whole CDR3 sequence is CASGDRGAETLYF.

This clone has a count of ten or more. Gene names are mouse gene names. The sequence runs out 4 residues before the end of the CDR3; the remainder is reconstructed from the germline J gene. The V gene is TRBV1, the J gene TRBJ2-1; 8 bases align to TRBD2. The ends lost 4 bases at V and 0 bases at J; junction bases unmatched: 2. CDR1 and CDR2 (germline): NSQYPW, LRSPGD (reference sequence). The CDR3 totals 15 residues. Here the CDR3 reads CTCSDWGSNYAEQFF. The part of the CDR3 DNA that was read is TGCACCTGCAGTGACTGGGGGTCTAACTATGCT.

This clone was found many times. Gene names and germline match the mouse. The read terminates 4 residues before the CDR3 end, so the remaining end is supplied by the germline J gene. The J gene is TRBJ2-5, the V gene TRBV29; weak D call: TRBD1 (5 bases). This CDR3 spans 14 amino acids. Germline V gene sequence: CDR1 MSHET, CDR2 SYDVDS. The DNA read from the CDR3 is TGTGCTAGCAGTTTCTGCAGGGAAGGAGAC. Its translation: CASSFCREGD. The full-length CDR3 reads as CASSFCREGDTQYF.

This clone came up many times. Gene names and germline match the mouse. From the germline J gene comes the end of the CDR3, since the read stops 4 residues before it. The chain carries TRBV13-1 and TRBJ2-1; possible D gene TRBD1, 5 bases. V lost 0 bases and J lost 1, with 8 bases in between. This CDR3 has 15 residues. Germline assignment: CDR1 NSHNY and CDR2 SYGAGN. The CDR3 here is CASSDERQNYAEQFF. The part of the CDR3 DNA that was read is TGTGCCAGCAGTGATGAGAGACAGAACTATGCT.

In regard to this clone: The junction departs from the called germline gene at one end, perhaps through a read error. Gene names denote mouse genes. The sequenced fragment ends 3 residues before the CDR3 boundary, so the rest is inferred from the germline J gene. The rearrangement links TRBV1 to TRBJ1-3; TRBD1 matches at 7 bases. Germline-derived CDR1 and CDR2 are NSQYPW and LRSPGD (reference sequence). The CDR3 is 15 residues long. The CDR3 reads CTCSAYRGTGNPLYF. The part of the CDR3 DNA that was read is TGCACCTGCAGTGCATACAGGGGTACTGGAAATCCG. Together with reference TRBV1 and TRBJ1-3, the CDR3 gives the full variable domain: VTLLEQNPRWRLVPRGQAVNLRCILKNSQYPWMSWYQQDLQKQLQWLFTLRSPGDKEVKSLPGADYLATRVTDTELRLQVANMSQGRTLYCTCSAYRGTGNPLYFGEGSRLIVV.

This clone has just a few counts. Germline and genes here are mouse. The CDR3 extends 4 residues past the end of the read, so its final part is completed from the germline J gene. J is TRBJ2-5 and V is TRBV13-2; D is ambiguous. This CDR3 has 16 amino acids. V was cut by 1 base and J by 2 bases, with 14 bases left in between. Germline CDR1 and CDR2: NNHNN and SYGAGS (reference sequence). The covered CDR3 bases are TGTGCCAGCGGTGATCCAGGCCTCTTATCCCAAGAC. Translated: CASGDPGLLSQD. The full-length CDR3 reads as CASGDPGLLSQDTQYF.

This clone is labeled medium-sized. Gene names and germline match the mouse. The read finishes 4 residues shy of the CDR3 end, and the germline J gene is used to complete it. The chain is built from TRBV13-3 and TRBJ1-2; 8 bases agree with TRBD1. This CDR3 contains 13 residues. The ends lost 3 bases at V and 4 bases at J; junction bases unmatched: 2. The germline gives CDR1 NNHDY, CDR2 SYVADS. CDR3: CASSGDRGSDYTF. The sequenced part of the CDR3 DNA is TGTGCCAGCAGTGGAGACAGGGGCTCC.

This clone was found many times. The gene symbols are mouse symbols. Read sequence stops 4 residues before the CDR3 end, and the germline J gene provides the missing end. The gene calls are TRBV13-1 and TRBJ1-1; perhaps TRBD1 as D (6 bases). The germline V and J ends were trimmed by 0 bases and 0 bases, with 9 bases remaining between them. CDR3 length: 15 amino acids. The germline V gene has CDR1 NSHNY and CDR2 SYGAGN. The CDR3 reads CASSDGGQANTEVFF. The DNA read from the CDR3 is TGTGCCAGCAGTGATGGGGGACAAGCAAACACA.

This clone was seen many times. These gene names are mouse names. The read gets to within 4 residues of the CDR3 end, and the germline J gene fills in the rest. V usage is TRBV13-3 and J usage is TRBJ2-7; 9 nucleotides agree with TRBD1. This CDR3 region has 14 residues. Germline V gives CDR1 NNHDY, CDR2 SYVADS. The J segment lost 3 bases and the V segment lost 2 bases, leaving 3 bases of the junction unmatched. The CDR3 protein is CASSEGDRDYEQYF. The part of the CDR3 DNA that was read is TGTGCCAGCAGTGAGGGGGACAGGGACTAT.

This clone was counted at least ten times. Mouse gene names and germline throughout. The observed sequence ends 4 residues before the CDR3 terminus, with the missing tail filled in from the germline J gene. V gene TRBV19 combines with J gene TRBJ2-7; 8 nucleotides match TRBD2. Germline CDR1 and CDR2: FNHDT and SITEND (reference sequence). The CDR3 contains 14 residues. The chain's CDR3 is CASSMLGGHYEQYF. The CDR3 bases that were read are TGTGCCAGCAGTATGCTGGGGGGCCATTAT.